This TCR beta chain comes out of a study of T cell responses to AZD1222 COVID-19 vaccine. TCRdb's table, derived via immunoSEQ multiplex PCR, lists solely in-frame clones and lacks some. The table shows 70,000 to 95,000 clones, with just over 85% occurring only once. Looked up from germline, CDR1 is SNHLY and CDR2 is FYNNEI. Trimming took 2 bases from V and 4 from J, leaving 11 bases between them. The CDR3 length is 14 residues. This receptor was identified in an adult who received the AZD1222 COVID-19 vaccine. The starting material was peripheral blood, obtained 28 days after the second AZD1222 dose. V is TRBV2 and J is TRBJ1-2; possible D gene TRBD1, 5 bases. The CDR3 DNA reads TGTGCCAGCAGTGAATTGGGGGGTCTCTATGGCTACACCTTC. Amino acid sequence: CASSELGGLYGYTF.